This T cell receptor beta chain is drawn from a study of beta chain features in type 1 diabetes. Points from the study as a whole: For Type 1 diabetes patients, all four CD4+ subsets carried TCRB CDR3s that were moderately but significantly shorter.

Sequencing targeted expressed TCRB transcripts, as all isolated RNA had been reverse transcribed. The assay was immunoSEQ multiplex PCR, and TCRdb's table has in-frame clones only and misses some. The profile covers under 300,000 clones, with 11% appearing a single time and over 0.015% taken by the ten largest. Populations obtained by sorting all exceeded 95% purity. Concerning this clone: Its target is unknown.

The sequencing input was naive CD4+ T cells from blood. This clonotype was sampled from a man aged 30 to 39 with type 1 diabetes.

The CDR3 sequence is CSVTGQGPQETQYF. The CDR3 nucleotides read TGCAGCGTTACTGGACAGGGGCCTCAAGAGACCCAGTACTTC. The V call is TRBV29-1, the J call TRBJ2-5, with 9 bases fitting TRBD1. The germline CDR1 and CDR2 sequences are SQVTM and ANQGSEA. This CDR3 has 14 amino acids. V lost 5 bases and J lost 2; bases outside the gene matches: 6.